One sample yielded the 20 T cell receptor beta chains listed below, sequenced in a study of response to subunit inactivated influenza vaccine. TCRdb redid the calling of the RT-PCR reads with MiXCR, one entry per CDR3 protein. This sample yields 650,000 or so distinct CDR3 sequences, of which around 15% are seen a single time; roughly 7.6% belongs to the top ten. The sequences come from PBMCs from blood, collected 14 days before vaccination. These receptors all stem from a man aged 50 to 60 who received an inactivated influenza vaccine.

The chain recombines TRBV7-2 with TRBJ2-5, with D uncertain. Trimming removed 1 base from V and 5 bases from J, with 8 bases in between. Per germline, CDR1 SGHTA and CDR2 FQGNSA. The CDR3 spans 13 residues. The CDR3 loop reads CASSLGMRETQYF. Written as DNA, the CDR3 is TGTGCCAGCAGCTTAGGAATGAGGGAGACCCAGTACTTC.

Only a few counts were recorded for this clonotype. DNA for the CDR3: TGTGCCAGCAGTTACGGACTAGCGGGACCTACAGATACGCAGTATTTT. Translation: CASSYGLAGPTDTQYF. The chain carries TRBV6-5 and TRBJ2-3, with 12 bases that match TRBD2. This CDR3 has 16 amino acids. Trimming removed 2 bases from V and 3 bases from J; junction bases left unmatched: 3. The germline gives CDR1 MNHEY, CDR2 SVGAGI.

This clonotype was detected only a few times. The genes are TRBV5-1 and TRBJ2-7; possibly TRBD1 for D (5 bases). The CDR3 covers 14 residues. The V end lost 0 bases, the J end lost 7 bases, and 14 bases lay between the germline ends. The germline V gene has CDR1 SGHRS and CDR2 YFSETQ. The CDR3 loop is CASSLAQGVREQYF. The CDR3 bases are TGCGCCAGCAGCTTGGCCCAGGGTGTACGGGAGCAGTACTTC. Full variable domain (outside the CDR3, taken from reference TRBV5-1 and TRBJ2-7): KAGVTQTPRYLIKTRGQQVTLSCSPISGHRSVSWYQQTPGQGLQFLFEYFSETQRNKGNFPGRFSGRQFSNSRSEMNVSTLELGDSALYLCASSLAQGVREQYFGPGTRLTVT.

The CDR3 region is CASGRPGQGNEQYF. As DNA, the CDR3 is TGTGCTAGTGGTCGCCCGGGACAGGGTAACGAGCAGTACTTC. The chain carries TRBV12-5 and TRBJ2-7; 9 bases are a match to TRBD1. Trimming cost V 5 bases and J 5 bases; bases outside gene matches: 7. This CDR3 is built from 14 residues. In germline, CDR1 is LGHNT, CDR2 FRNRAP.

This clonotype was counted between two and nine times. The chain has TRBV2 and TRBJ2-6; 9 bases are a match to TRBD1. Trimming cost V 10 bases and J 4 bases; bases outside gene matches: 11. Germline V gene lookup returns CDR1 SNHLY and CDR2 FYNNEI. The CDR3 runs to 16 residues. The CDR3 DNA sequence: TGTGCCACCTGGGACAGGGAGGCGGGGGGGGCCAACGTCCTGACTTTC. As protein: CATWDREAGGANVLTF.

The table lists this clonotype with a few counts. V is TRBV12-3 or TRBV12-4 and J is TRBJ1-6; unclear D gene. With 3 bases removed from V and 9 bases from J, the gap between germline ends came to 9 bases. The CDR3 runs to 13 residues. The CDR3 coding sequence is TGTGCCAGCAGTTTTAGGACTTCTTCACCCCTCCACTTT. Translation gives CASSFRTSSPLHF.

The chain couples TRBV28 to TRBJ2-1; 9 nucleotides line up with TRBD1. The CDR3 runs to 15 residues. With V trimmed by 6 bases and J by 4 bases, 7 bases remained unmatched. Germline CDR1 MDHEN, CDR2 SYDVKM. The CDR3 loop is CASRWTGENYNEQFF. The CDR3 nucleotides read TGTGCCAGCAGATGGACAGGGGAAAATTACAATGAGCAGTTCTTC.

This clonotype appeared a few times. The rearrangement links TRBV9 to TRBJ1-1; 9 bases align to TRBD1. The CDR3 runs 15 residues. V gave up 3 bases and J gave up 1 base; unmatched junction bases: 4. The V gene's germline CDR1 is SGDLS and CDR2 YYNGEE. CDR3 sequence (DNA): TGTGCCAGCAGCGCGCGACAGGGGGGGAACACTGAAGCTTTCTTT. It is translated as CASSARQGGNTEAFF.

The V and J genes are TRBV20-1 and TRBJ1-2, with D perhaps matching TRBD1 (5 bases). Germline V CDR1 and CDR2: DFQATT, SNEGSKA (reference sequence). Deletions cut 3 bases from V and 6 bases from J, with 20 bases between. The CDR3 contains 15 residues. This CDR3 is CSASAKRGAIDGYTF. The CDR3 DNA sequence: TGCAGTGCTAGTGCTAAGAGGGGCGCAATAGATGGCTACACCTTC.

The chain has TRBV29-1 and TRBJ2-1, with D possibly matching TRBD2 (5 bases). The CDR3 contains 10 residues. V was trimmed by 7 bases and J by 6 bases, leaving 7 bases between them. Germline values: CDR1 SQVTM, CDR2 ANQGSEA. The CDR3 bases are TGCAGCGCCGAGGGCAATGAGCAGTTCTTC. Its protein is CSAEGNEQFF.

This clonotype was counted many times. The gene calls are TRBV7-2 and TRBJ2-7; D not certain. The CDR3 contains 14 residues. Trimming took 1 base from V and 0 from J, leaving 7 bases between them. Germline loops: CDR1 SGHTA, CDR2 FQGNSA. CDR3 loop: CASSLERSSYEQYF. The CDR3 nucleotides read TGTGCCAGCAGCTTAGAACGGAGCTCCTACGAGCAGTACTTC.

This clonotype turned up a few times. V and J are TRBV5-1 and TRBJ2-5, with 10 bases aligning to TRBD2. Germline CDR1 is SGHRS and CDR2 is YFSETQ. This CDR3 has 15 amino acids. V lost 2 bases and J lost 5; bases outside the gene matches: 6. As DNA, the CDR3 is TGCGCCAGCAGCTTCGGTAGCGGGAGGAGGGAGACCCAGTACTTC. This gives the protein CASSFGSGRRETQYF.

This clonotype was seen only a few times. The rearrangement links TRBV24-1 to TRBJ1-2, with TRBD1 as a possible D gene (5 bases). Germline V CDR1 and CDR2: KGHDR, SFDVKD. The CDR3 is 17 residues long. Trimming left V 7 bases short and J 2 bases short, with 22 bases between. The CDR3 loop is CATRKRVQEIFNYGYTF. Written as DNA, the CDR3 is TGTGCCACCAGGAAAAGAGTACAGGAAATCTTCAACTATGGCTACACCTTC.

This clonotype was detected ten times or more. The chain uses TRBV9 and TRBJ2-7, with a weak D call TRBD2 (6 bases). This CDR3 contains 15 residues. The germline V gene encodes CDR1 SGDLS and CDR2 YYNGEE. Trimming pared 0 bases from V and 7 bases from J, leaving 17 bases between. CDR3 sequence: CASSVEGRRAEEQYF. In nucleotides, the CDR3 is TGTGCCAGCAGCGTAGAGGGACGGAGGGCGGAGGAGCAGTACTTC.

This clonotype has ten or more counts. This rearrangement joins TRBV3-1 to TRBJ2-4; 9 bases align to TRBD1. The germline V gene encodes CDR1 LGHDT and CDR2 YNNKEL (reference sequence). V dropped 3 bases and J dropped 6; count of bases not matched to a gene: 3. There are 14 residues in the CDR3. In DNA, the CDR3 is TGTGCCAGCAGCCAGCCGGGACAGGGAAACATTCAGTACTTC. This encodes CASSQPGQGNIQYF.

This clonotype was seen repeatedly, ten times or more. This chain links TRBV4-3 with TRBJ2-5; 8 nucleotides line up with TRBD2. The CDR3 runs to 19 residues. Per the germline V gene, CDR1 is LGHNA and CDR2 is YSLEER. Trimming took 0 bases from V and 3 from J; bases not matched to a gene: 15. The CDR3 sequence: CASSQDALSGGLLKETQYF. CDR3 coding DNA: TGCGCCAGCAGCCAAGATGCCCTCTCGGGGGGGCTCTTAAAAGAGACCCAGTACTTC.

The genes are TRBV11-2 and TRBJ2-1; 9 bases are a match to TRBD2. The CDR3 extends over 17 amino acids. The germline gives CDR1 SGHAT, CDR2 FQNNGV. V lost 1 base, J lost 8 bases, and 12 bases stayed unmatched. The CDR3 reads CASSLVGAGGPQDEQFF. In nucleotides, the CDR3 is TGTGCCAGCAGCTTAGTTGGCGCGGGAGGGCCACAAGATGAGCAGTTCTTC.

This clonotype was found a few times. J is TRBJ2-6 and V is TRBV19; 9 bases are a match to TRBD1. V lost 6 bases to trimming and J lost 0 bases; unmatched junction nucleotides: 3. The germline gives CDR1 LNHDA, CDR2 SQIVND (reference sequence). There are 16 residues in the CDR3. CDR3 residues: CASRRDRVSGANVLTF. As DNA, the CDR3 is TGTGCCAGTAGGAGGGACAGGGTCTCTGGGGCCAACGTCCTGACTTTC.

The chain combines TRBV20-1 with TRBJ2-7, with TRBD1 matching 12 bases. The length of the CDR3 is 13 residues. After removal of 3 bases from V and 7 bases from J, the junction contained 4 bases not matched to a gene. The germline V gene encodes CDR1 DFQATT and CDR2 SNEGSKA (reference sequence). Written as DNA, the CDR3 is TGCAGTGCTAGGGGGACAGGGGGCGGAGAGCAGTACTTC. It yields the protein CSARGTGGGEQYF.

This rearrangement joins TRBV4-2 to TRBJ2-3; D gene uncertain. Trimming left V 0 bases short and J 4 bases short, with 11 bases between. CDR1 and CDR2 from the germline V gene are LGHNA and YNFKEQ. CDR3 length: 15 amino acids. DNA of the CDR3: TGTGCCAGCAGCCAAGATCGGGCTGGGGCAGATACGCAGTATTTT. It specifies CASSQDRAGADTQYF.